A selection of T cell receptor beta chains follows, all from one sample in a study of T cell responses to AZD1222 COVID-19 vaccine. The assay was immunoSEQ multiplex PCR, and TCRdb's table has in-frame clones only and misses some. The repertoire holds about 94,000 clones, around 90% seen once, with about 8% in the top ten. The source was peripheral blood, collected on day 0 of AZD1222 vaccination. All receptors derive from an adult in good health. CDR3s include the opening cysteine and the closing phenylalanine or tryptophan. The D gene is left open where the match is weak. Expanded clones get a size class; other rows say once, few or many, or leave the size out.

-	TRBV27	TRBJ2-3	TRBD1	TGTGCCAGCAGTGTATACAGGGGGGCAGATACGCAGTATTTT	CASSVYRGADTQYF
-	TRBV2	TRBJ1-2	-	TGTGCCAGCAGCGACCGGGGAATGGCCACCTTC	CASSDRGMATF
-	TRBV4-2	TRBJ1-2	-	TGTGCCAGCAGCCCCGAGGAGGTCGATGGCTACACCTTC	CASSPEEVDGYTF
-	TRBV11-1	TRBJ1-6	-	TGTGCCAGCAGCCAGCAGGGGTCACCCCTCCACTTT	CASSQQGSPLHF
-	TRBV6-1	TRBJ2-7	-	TGTGCCAGCAGTGAAGCGGGACACCGAGTATACGAGCAGTACTTC	CASSEAGHRVYEQYF
once	TRBV19	TRBJ1-2	TRBD1	TGTGCCAGTAGTATAGAGAAGGGGGCGACGGGCTACACCTTC	CASSIEKGATGYTF
-	TRBV5-6	TRBJ2-6	-	TGTGCCAGCAGCTGGGCCTCTGGGGCCAACGTCCTGACTTTC	CASSWASGANVLTF
-	TRBV12-3/TRBV12-4	TRBJ2-3	TRBD2	TGTGCCAGCAGTCCTCTAGCGGGCGATACGCAGTATTTT	CASSPLAGDTQYF
-	TRBV9	TRBJ1-5	-	TGTGCCAGCAGCTCGGGGGATAGCAATCAGCCCCAGCATTTT	CASSSGDSNQPQHF
-	TRBV19	TRBJ1-2	-	TGTGCCAGTACCTCCCCACCGGGGGCAGATGGCTACACCTTC	CASTSPPGADGYTF
-	TRBV7-2	TRBJ2-1	TRBD2	TGTGCCAGCAGCTTGGCGGGGGGGCCGCAGAATGAGCAGTTCTTC	CASSLAGGPQNEQFF
-	TRBV7-3	TRBJ2-1	-	TGTGCCAGCAGCCCAACAGGGACGACCTACAATGAGCAGTTCTTC	CASSPTGTTYNEQFF
-	TRBV7-8	TRBJ1-5	-	TGTGCCAGCAGCTTAGAAAGCGCGAGCAATCAGCCCCAGCATTTT	CASSLESASNQPQHF
-	TRBV11-3	TRBJ2-5	TRBD1	TGTGCCAGCAGCCCAGGACAGGGAATTTTGGAGACCCAGTACTTC	CASSPGQGILETQYF
-	TRBV7-8	TRBJ2-7	TRBD1	TGTGCCAGCAGCTTGGCGACCGGGACAGGGATGGGATACGAGCAGTACTTC	CASSLATGTGMGYEQYF
-	TRBV5-1	TRBJ2-1	TRBD2	TGCGCCAGCAGCTTGGCTAGCGGGGGGTACTACAATGAGCAGTTCTTC	CASSLASGGYYNEQFF
-	TRBV5-6	TRBJ2-2	-	TGTGCCAGCAGAGGTTTTGGACGGGACACCGGGGAGCTGTTTTTT	CASRGFGRDTGELFF
-	TRBV19	TRBJ2-2	-	TGTGCCAGTAGGAGGGGGGCCGGGGAGCTGTTTTTT	CASRRGAGELFF
-	TRBV7-9	TRBJ2-1	-	TGTGCCAGCAGCTTACAGGCCGAGGCATTTCATGAGCAGTTCTTC	CASSLQAEAFHEQFF
-	TRBV5-1	TRBJ1-2	-	TGCGCCAGCAGCTCAACCGCAGGGGATTTCGGCTACACCTTC	CASSSTAGDFGYTF
-	TRBV13	TRBJ1-3	TRBD1	TGTGCCAGTGGGGACAGGAAGTCAGTTAGAAACACCATATATTTT	CASGDRKSVRNTIYF
-	TRBV3-1/TRBV3-2	TRBJ2-1	-	TGTGCCAGCAGCCTGCGGAGAGGTGAGCAGTTCTTC	CASSLRRGEQFF
once	TRBV2	TRBJ2-7	-	TGTGCCAGCAGTGTTCCAGGGAGTTACGAGCAGTACTTC	CASSVPGSYEQYF
-	TRBV18	TRBJ2-1	-	TGTGCCAGCTCACCCTTCGACTCGTACAATGAGCAGTTCTTC	CASSPFDSYNEQFF
-	TRBV15	TRBJ1-2	TRBD1	TGTGCCACCAGCAGCAACAGGGGGCTAAGCTATGGCTACACCTTC	CATSSNRGLSYGYTF
-	TRBV6-5	TRBJ1-4	-	TGTGCCAGCAGCCAAAATGAAAAACTGTTTTTT	CASSQNEKLFF
once	TRBV11-2	TRBJ1-1	-	TGTGCCAGCAGCTTAAACGGGAACACTGAAGCTTTCTTT	CASSLNGNTEAFF
-	TRBV29-1	TRBJ2-1	-	TGCAGCGTTGAATACCCGGGACTCACCTACAATGAGCAGTTCTTC	CSVEYPGLTYNEQFF
-	TRBV12-3/TRBV12-4	TRBJ1-4	-	TGTGCCAGCACCGGTGGTGAAAAACTGTTTTTT	CASTGGEKLFF
-	TRBV19	TRBJ1-2	-	TGTGCCAGTAGTGCGGGATCCCTGGGGATTAGTGGCTACACCTTC	CASSAGSLGISGYTF
-	TRBV5-6	TRBJ1-6	-	TGTGCCAGCAGTTACCAGAATCAGAGAAATTCACCCCTCCACTTT	CASSYQNQRNSPLHF
-	TRBV12-3/TRBV12-4	TRBJ2-7	-	TGTGCCAGCAGTTTTAACAGGGCCAGCGAGCAGTACTTC	CASSFNRASEQYF
-	TRBV6-5	TRBJ2-5	TRBD2	TGTGCCAGCATTAGCGGGGGGGCCACGGAGACCCAGTACTTC	CASISGGATETQYF
-	TRBV19	TRBJ1-1	-	TGTGCCAGTAGTCCCCGGGGGGGCCCTCCTGAAGCTTTCTTT	CASSPRGGPPEAFF
-	TRBV7-2	TRBJ2-1	TRBD1	TGTGCCAGCAGCCCAGGACAGGGTTACAATGAGCAGTTCTTC	CASSPGQGYNEQFF
-	TRBV3-1/TRBV3-2	TRBJ1-4	TRBD1	TGTGCCAGCAGCCTTACCGACAGGGCCCCCCGCGAAAAACTGTTTTTT	CASSLTDRAPREKLFF
-	TRBV19	TRBJ2-2	-	TGTGCCAGTAGTATTGGTGTGACAGACACCGGGGAGCTGTTTTTT	CASSIGVTDTGELFF
-	TRBV9	TRBJ1-5	-	TGTGCCAGCAGCGTACAGGCGACACCCTATCAGCCCCAGCATTTT	CASSVQATPYQPQHF
-	TRBV5-1	TRBJ2-3	-	TGCGCCAGCAGCTTGGAGGGGGGGCTTGTTACAGATACGCAGTATTTT	CASSLEGGLVTDTQYF
-	TRBV7-9	TRBJ1-3	-	TGTGCCAGCAGCTTAGTTAGAATCTCTGGAAACACCATATATTTT	CASSLVRISGNTIYF
-	TRBV5-1	TRBJ2-3	TRBD1	TGCGCCAGCAGCCTGGACAGGGTAACAGATACGCAGTATTTT	CASSLDRVTDTQYF
-	TRBV7-2	TRBJ2-7	-	TGTGCCAGCAGCGCGCAGGGTTCCGGATTCTACGAGCAGTACTTC	CASSAQGSGFYEQYF
-	TRBV19	TRBJ1-2	-	TGTGCCAGTAGTTCGATATACAGCGGAAAGGCCTATGGCTACACCTTC	CASSSIYSGKAYGYTF
-	TRBV7-9	TRBJ1-1	TRBD1	TGTGCCAGCAGCTCACAGGGGTCCACTGAAGCTTTCTTT	CASSSQGSTEAFF
-	TRBV5-1	TRBJ2-5	TRBD1	TGCGCCAGCAGCCCAGGGGACAGAAAAGGAGAGACCCAGTACTTC	CASSPGDRKGETQYF
-	TRBV3-1/TRBV3-2	TRBJ1-1	-	TGTGCCAGCAGCCAAGAAGTCACTGGGGGGAACACTGAAGCTTTCTTT	CASSQEVTGGNTEAFF
once	TRBV7-8	TRBJ2-2	-	TGTGCCAGCCGTTTTGGGCAGGCGAACACCGGGGAGCTGTTTTTT	CASRFGQANTGELFF